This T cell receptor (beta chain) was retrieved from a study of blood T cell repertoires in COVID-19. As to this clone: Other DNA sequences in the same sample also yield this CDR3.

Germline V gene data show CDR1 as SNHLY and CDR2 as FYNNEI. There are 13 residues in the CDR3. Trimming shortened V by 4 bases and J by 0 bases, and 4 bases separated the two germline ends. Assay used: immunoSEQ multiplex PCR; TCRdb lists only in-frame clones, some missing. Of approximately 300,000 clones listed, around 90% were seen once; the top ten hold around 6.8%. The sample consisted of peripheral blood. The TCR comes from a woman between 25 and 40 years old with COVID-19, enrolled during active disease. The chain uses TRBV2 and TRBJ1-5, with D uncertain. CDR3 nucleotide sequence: TGTGCCAGCAGTGCGTATAGCAATCAGCCCCAGCATTTT. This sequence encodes CASSAYSNQPQHF.